Presented here are 19 T cell receptor beta chains from one specimen sequenced in a study of CXCR3-negative and CXCR3-positive naive CD8 T cells. Study-level results: The TRB CDR3s that CXCR3-positive naive cells carried were more hydrophobic than those of CXCR3-negative naive cells.

These receptors' antigens are unknown. Libraries of TRB cDNA were made by 5' RACE and carried UMIs. After re-calling the 5' RACE reads, TCRdb lists one entry per CDR3 protein, DNA absent. The sample table sets out 60,000 to 70,000 distinct CDR3 sequences. Input material: naive CXCR3+ CD8+ T cells from blood. As for subset: CD45RO-CCR7+CD27+CD95- naive CD8+ T cells expressing CXCR3 (TNR3+). The source of these receptors is a human donor in good health. Some clones in this sample may be carry-over from other donors' samples.

V usage is TRBV7-3 and J usage is TRBJ2-4. CDR1 SGHTA and CDR2 FQGTGA come from the germline V gene. The CDR3 covers 15 residues. Here the CDR3 reads CASSLSWGAKNIQYF.

This chain connects TRBV15 to TRBJ1-5. Germline V gene data show CDR1 as LNHNV and CDR2 as YYDKDF (reference sequence). The CDR3 totals 15 residues. The CDR3: CATSSTVRNNQPQHF. Based on the CDR3 plus reference TRBV15 and TRBJ1-5, the full variable domain is DAMVIQNPRYQVTQFGKPVTLSCSQTLNHNVMYWYQQKSSQAPKLLFHYYDKDFNNEADTPDNFQSRRPNTSFCFLDIRSPGLGDTAMYLCATSSTVRNNQPQHFGDGTRLSIL.

This chain joins TRBV9 and TRBJ2-7; TCRdb indicates TRBD2, and absent DNA this call remains unverified. Germline V gene sequence: CDR1 SGDLS, CDR2 YYNGEE. The CDR3 extends over 16 amino acids. Here the CDR3 reads CASSVASSGGYYEQYF.

Measured by frequency, this clonotype is medium-sized. The chain is built from TRBV7-6 and TRBJ1-1; TCRdb's D call, TRBD1, is unchecked because there is no DNA. The CDR3 contains 15 residues. From germline, CDR1 is SGHVS and CDR2 FNYEAQ. The CDR3 sequence: CASSINRGANTEAFF.

The rearrangement joins TRBV24-1 to TRBJ2-2. Germline V gene data show CDR1 as KGHDR and CDR2 as SFDVKD. The CDR3 has 17 amino acids. This chain's CDR3 is CATSDTSGWKNTGELFF.

V is TRBV11-2 and J is TRBJ2-7; the D call from TCRdb, TRBD1, cannot be confirmed without DNA. The CDR3 is 16 residues long. CDR1 is SGHAT, CDR2 FQNNGV, per germline. The CDR3 region is CASSLGGTGGTYEQYF.

The V and J genes are TRBV6-2 or TRBV6-3 and TRBJ2-4; TCRdb outputs TRBD1, but without DNA this stays unchecked. The CDR3 contains 16 residues. Germline-derived CDR1 and CDR2 are MNHEY and SVGEGT. CDR3 region: CASSYRFGTGRDIQYF.

The rearrangement links TRBV4-2 to TRBJ2-7; TCRdb calls TRBD1, which cannot be checked without DNA. Looked up from germline, CDR1 is LGHNA and CDR2 is YNFKEQ. The CDR3 totals 16 residues. CDR3 protein: CASSQVGGQVSYEQYF.

The chain has TRBV19 and TRBJ1-4. Germline V lookup: CDR1 LNHDA, CDR2 SQIVND (reference sequence). The CDR3 contains 14 residues. The CDR3 loop reads CASTVGSTNEKLFF. Looking up the rest from reference TRBV19 and TRBJ1-4 gives the full variable domain: DGGITQSPKYLFRKEGQNVTLSCEQNLNHDAMYWYRQDPGQGLRLIYYSQIVNDFQKGDIAEGYSVSREKKESFPLTVTSAQKNPTAFYLCASTVGSTNEKLFFGSGTQLSVL.

This chain links TRBV6-5 with TRBJ2-7; TCRdb indicates TRBD2, and absent DNA this call remains unverified. Per the germline V gene, CDR1 is MNHEY and CDR2 is SVGAGI. CDR3 length equals 12 residues. CDR3 protein: CASSSGLHEQYF.

The chain combines TRBV5-1 with TRBJ2-1; the D gene TCRdb calls, TRBD2, cannot be checked with no DNA. The CDR3 spans 16 residues. Germline CDR1 reads SGHRS; CDR2 reads YFSETQ. The CDR3 here is CASSFEVAGSYNEQFF.

J is TRBJ2-7 and V is TRBV4-1; TCRdb returns TRBD1, unconfirmable since there is no DNA. The CDR3 totals 15 residues. Germline V lookup: CDR1 MGHRA, CDR2 YSYEKL. This chain's CDR3 is CASSQSQGRFYEQYF.

The genes are TRBV14 and TRBJ2-7. The CDR3 contains 13 residues. CDR1 and CDR2 from the germline V gene are SGHDN and FVKESK. CDR3 sequence: CASSQANIFEQYF.

This sequence joins TRBV3-1 and TRBJ2-7. CDR3 length: 14 residues. CDR1 LGHDT and CDR2 YNNKEL come from the germline V gene (reference sequence). The CDR3 here is CASSQVRSPYEQYF.

This chain joins TRBV21-1 and TRBJ1-2. TRBV21-1 is an annotated pseudogene. CDR3 length: 13 amino acids. The CDR3 is CASPDGRNYGYTF.

The chain combines TRBV4-3 with TRBJ2-7. Germline CDR1 LGHNA, CDR2 YSLEER. The CDR3 length is 12 residues. CDR3 amino acids: CASSQDGNEQYF.

The CDR3: CASSNSRSIADHLHEQYF. The chain links TRBV11-1 to TRBJ2-7. Germline CDR1 SGHAT, CDR2 FQDESV (reference sequence). CDR3 size: 18 residues. Drawing the rest from reference TRBV11-1 and TRBJ2-7, the complete variable domain is EAEVAQSPRYKITEKSQAVAFWCDPISGHATLYWYRQILGQGPELLVQFQDESVVDDSQLPKDRFSAERLKGVDSTLKIQPAELGDSAMYLCASSNSRSIADHLHEQYFGPGTRLTVT.

The chain is built from TRBV19 and TRBJ2-1; TCRdb indicates TRBD1, and absent DNA this call remains unverified. The length of the CDR3 is 15 residues. CDR1 and CDR2 from the germline V gene are LNHDA and SQIVND (reference sequence). CDR3 amino acids: CASSIGQGLVNEQFF.

The chain is built from TRBV7-3 and TRBJ2-3; the TCRdb D gene call, TRBD1, has no DNA to confirm it. Germline V lookup: CDR1 SGHTA, CDR2 FQGTGA. CDR3 length: 19 residues. Here the CDR3 reads CASSLPGQGALGYTDMQYF.